The sequence of this T cell receptor (beta chain) was determined in a study of blood T cell repertoires in COVID-19. The wider study: The cDNA or gDNA used as material had been derived from T cells, B-cell-depleted T cells, or PBMCs.

Germline assignment: CDR1 MNHEY and CDR2 SVGAGI. J was trimmed by 2 bases and V by 0 bases; bases with no gene match: 4. CDR3 length: 16 amino acids. Measured with immunoSEQ multiplex PCR; TCRdb has only the in-frame clones, and not every one. The sample lists some 150,000 clones, roughly 90% occurring once. This receptor was taken from a woman aged 30 to 39 with acute COVID-19. The specimen sequenced was PBMCs or T cells enriched from blood (not recorded which). The chain joins TRBV6-5 to TRBJ2-3; 8 nucleotides align to TRBD2. The CDR3 DNA sequence: TGTGCCAGCAGTTACTCCCCGGGAGGGGCCACAGATACGCAGTATTTT. Residues: CASSYSPGGATDTQYF.